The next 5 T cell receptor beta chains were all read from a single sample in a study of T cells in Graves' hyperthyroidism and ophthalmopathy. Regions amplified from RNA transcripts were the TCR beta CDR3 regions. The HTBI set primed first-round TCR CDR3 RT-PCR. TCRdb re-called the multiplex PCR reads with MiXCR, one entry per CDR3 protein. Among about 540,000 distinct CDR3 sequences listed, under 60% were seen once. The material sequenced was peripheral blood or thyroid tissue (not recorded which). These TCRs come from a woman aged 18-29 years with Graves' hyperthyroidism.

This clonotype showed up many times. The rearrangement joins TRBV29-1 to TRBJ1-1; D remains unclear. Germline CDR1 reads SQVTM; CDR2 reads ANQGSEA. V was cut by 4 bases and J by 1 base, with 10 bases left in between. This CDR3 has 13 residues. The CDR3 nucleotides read TGCAGCGTTGTATCGGCGAGGAACACTGAAGCTTTCTTT. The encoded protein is CSVVSARNTEAFF.

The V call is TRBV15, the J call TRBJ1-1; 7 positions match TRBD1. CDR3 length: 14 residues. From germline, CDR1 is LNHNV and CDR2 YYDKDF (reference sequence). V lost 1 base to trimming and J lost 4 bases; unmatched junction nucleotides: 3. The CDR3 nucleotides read TGTGCCACCAGCAGAGCCGCAGGGGGCACTGAAGCTTTCTTT. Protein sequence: CATSRAAGGTEAFF.

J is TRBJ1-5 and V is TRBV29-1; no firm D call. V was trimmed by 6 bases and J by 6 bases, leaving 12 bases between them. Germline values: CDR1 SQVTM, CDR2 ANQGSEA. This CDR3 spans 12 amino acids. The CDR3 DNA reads TGCAGCGTAGAGAGGGAGGCTCAGCCCCAGCATTTT. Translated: CSVEREAQPQHF.

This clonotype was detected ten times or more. CDR3 residues: CSVGGQGALTEAFF. DNA for the CDR3: TGCAGCGTTGGGGGACAGGGGGCGCTCACTGAAGCTTTCTTT. The chain couples TRBV29-1 to TRBJ1-1; 12 nucleotides align to TRBD1. This CDR3 contains 14 residues. Germline CDR1 SQVTM, CDR2 ANQGSEA. V shed 4 bases, J shed 4 bases, and the junction held 4 bases outside the gene matches.

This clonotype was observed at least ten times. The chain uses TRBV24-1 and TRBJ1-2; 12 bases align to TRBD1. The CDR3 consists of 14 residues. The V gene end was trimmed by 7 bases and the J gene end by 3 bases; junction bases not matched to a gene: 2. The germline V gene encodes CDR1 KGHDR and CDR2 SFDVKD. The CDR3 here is CATRGTGGDYGYTF. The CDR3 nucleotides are TGTGCCACCAGAGGGACAGGGGGCGACTATGGCTACACCTTC.